This T cell receptor (beta chain) was observed in a study of cytomegalovirus exposure and HLA in healthy donors. Study in general: Among roughly 180 million T cells, an earlier analysis found around 100 million unique TCR beta sequences. Study observations and caveats: Presence/absence analyses took donor sequencing depth as roughly uniform.

Germline CDR1 is MNHEY and CDR2 is SVGAGI. The ends lost 1 base at V and 6 bases at J; junction bases unmatched: 9. The CDR3 covers 16 residues. The PCR used 60 Vbeta and 13 Jbeta primers. Profiled with immunoSEQ multiplex PCR; TCRdb holds only in-frame clones, not every one. The top ten clones hold less than 6% of a sample with 100,000 or so clones, about 80% of them seen once. This clone was seen a handful of times. Its antigen remains unidentified. The clonotype originates from a man aged 25-45 years in good health and CMV-seropositive. The source material was PBMCs. The chain combines TRBV6-5 with TRBJ2-7; TRBD2 matches 10 bases. CDR3 sequence reads: CASSYLASGSSGEQYF. DNA of the CDR3: TGTGCCAGCAGTTACTTGGCTAGCGGGAGCTCGGGCGAGCAGTACTTC.